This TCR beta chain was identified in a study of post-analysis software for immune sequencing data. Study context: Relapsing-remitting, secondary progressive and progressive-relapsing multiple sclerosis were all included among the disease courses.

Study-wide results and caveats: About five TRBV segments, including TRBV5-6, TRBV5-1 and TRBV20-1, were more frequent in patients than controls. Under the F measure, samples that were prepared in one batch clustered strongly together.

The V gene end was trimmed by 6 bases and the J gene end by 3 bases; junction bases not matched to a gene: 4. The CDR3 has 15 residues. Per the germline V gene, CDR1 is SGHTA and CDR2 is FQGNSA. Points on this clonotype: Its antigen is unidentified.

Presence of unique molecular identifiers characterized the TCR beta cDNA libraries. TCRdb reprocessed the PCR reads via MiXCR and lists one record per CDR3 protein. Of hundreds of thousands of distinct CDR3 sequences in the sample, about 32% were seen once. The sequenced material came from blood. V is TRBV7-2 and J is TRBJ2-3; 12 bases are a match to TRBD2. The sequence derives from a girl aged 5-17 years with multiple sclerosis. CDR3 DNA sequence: TGTGCCAGCAGTGAGACTAGCGGGAGAACAGATACGCAGTATTTT. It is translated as CASSETSGRTDTQYF.